This T cell receptor beta chain was recovered during a study of CD8 T cells in Susac syndrome. It was with random hexamers that roughly 0.5 to 1 ug RNA was reverse transcribed. TCR beta CDR3 was amplified by immunoSEQ multiplex PCR. This amplification extended across 54 Vbeta and 13 Jbeta segments. TCRdb reprocessed the immunoSEQ multiplex PCR reads via MiXCR and lists one record per CDR3 protein. Found here are 300,000 to 350,000 distinct CDR3 sequences, about 91% of them singletons; the top ten hold roughly 0.07%. This CDR3 contains 17 residues. Deletions cut 2 bases from V and 1 base from J, with 18 bases between. The V gene's germline CDR1 is SEHNR and CDR2 FQNEAQ (reference sequence).

The chain combines TRBV7-9 with TRBJ2-7; D tentatively reads TRBD1 or TRBD2 (5 bases each). This sequence originates from a human donor with multiple sclerosis. Input material: CD4+ T cells from PBMCs. The CDR3 loop reads CASSLSGSVTGSYEQYF. The CDR3 coding sequence is TGTGCCAGCAGCTTATCAGGGTCGGTAACGGGGTCCTACGAGCAGTACTTC.